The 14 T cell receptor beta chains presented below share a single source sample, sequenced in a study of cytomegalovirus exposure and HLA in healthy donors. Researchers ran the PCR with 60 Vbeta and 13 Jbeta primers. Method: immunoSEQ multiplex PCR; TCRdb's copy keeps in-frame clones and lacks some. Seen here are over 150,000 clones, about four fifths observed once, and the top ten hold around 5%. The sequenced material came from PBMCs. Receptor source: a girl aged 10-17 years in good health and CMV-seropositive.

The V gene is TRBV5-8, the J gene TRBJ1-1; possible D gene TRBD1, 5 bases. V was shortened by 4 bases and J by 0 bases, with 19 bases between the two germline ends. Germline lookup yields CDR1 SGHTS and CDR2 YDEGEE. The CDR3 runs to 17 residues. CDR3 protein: CASSLLRIGGMNTEAFF. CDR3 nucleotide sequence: TGTGCCAGCAGCCTACTGCGGATCGGGGGTATGAACACTGAAGCTTTCTTT.

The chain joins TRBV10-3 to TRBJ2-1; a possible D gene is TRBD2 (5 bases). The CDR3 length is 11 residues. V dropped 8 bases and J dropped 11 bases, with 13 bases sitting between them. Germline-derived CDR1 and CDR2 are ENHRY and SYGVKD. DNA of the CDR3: TGTGCCATCCTGACCGGGAATAAGCAGTTCTTC. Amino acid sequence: CAILTGNKQFF.

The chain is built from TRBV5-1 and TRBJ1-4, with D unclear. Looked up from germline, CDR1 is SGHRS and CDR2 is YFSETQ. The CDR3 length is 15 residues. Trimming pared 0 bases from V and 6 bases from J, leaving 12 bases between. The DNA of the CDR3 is TGCGCCAGCAGCTTGGAGGCCACGAGGCATGAAAAACTGTTTTTT. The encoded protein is CASSLEATRHEKLFF.

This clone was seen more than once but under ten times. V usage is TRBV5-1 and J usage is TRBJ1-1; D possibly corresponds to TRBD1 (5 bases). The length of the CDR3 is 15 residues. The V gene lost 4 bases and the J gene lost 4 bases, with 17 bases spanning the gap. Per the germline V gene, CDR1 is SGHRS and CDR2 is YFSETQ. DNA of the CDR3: TGCGCCAGCAGCCTCCAGGCGGGGCAGGGCACTGAAGCTTTCTTT. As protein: CASSLQAGQGTEAFF. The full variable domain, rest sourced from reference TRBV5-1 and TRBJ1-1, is KAGVTQTPRYLIKTRGQQVTLSCSPISGHRSVSWYQQTPGQGLQFLFEYFSETQRNKGNFPGRFSGRQFSNSRSEMNVSTLELGDSALYLCASSLQAGQGTEAFFGQGTRLTVV.

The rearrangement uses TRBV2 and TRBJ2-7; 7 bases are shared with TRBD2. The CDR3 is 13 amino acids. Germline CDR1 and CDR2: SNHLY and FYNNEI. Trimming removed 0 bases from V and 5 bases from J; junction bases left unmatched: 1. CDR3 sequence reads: CASSEAGRDEQYF. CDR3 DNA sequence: TGTGCCAGCAGTGAAGCGGGGAGGGACGAGCAGTACTTC.

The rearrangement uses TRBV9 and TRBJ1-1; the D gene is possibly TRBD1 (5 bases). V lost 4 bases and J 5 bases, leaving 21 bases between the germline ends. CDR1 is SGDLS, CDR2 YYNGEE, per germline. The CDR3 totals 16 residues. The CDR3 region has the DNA TGTGCCAGCAGCCCTCGAATGGACAACTCGAGGACTGAAGCTTTCTTT. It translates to CASSPRMDNSRTEAFF.

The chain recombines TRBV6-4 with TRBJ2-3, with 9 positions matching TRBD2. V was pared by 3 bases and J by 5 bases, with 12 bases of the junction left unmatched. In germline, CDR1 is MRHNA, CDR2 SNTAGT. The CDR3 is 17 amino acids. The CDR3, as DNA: TGTGCCAGCAGTGAATGGGGACTAGCTGGAGCCCTAGATACGCAGTATTTT. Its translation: CASSEWGLAGALDTQYF.

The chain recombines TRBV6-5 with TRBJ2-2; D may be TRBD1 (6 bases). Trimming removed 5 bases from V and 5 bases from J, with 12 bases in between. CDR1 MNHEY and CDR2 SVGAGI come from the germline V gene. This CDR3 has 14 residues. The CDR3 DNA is TGTGCCAGCAGTGAGCCAGGGGAAACCGGGGAGCTGTTTTTT. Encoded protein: CASSEPGETGELFF.

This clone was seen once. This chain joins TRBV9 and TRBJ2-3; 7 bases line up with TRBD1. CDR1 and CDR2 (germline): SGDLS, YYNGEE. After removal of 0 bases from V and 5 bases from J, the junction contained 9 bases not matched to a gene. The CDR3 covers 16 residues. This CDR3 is CASSVETGSGVDTQYF. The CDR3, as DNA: TGTGCCAGCAGCGTAGAGACAGGGTCCGGGGTAGATACGCAGTATTTT.

The CDR3 DNA reads TGCAGTGCGTACCGACTAGATACGCAGTATTTT. This sequence encodes CSAYRLDTQYF. V and J are TRBV20-1 and TRBJ2-3; no clear D. Trimming shortened V by 6 bases and J by 5 bases, and 9 bases separated the two germline ends. The CDR3 sequence is 11 residues long. CDR1 is DFQATT and CDR2 is SNEGSKA in the germline V gene (reference sequence).

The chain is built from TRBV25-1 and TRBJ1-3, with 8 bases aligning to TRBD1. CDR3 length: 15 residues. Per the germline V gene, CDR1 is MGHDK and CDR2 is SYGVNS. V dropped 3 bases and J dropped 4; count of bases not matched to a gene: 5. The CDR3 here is CASSDVRGPGNTIYF. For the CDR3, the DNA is TGTGCCAGCAGTGATGTCAGGGGGCCGGGAAACACCATATATTTT.

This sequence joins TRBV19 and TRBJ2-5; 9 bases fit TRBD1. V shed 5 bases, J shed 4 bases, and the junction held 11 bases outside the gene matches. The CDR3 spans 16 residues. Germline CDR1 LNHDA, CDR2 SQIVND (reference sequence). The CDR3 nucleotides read TGTGCCAGTAGTTCCACCGGGACAGGGTCTGGAGAGACCCAGTACTTC. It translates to CASSSTGTGSGETQYF.

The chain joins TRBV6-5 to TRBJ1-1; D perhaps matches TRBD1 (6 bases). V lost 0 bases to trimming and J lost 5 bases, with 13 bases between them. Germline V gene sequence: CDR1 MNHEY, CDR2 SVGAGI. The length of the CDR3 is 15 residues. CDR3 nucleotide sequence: TGTGCCAGCAGTTACTCGTTCGATAGGGGGACTGAAGCTTTCTTT. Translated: CASSYSFDRGTEAFF.

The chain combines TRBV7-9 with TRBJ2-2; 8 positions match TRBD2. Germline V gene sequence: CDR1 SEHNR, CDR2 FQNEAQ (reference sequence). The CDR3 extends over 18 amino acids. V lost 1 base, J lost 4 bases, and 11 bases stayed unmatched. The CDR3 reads CASSLGFRGGPGTGELFF. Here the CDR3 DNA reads TGTGCCAGCAGCTTAGGGTTCCGGGGGGGGCCCGGCACCGGGGAGCTGTTTTTT.